These 24 T cell receptor beta chains were sequenced from one sample in a study of post-analysis software for immune sequencing data. Findings and caveats of the study: There were roughly 5 TRBV segments more frequent in patients than controls, and TRBV5-6, TRBV5-1 and TRBV20-1 were among them.

The antigens of these receptors remain unknown. Unique molecular identifiers tagged the TCR beta cDNA libraries. TCRdb re-called the PCR reads through MiXCR, storing one row per CDR3 protein. The sample holds about 540,000 distinct CDR3 sequences, around 36% seen once. The specimen was blood. These TCRs come from a girl aged 2-17 years with multiple sclerosis.

This clonotype was counted between two and nine times. The chain carries TRBV7-2 and TRBJ1-1; no definite D call. The CDR3 is 13 amino acids. Germline-derived CDR1 and CDR2 are SGHTA and FQGNSA. V was pared by 1 base and J by 6 bases, with 9 bases between. The CDR3: CASSLVREAEAFF. Here the CDR3 DNA reads TGTGCCAGCAGCTTAGTTAGGGAAGCTGAAGCTTTCTTT.

V usage is TRBV5-1 and J usage is TRBJ1-2; tentative D call: TRBD1 (5 bases). Looked up from germline, CDR1 is SGHRS and CDR2 is YFSETQ. V gave up 0 bases and J gave up 6 bases, with 12 bases separating them. The CDR3 consists of 14 residues. CDR3: CASSLEPGRDGYTF. DNA of the CDR3: TGCGCCAGCAGCTTGGAGCCAGGGCGGGATGGCTACACCTTC.

This clonotype was detected only a few times. J is TRBJ2-1 and V is TRBV10-3, with D tentatively TRBD1 or TRBD2 (5 bases each). The V end lost 2 bases, the J end lost 5 bases, and 7 bases lay between the germline ends. The CDR3 covers 13 residues. CDR1 and CDR2 from the germline V gene are ENHRY and SYGVKD. The CDR3 coding sequence is TGTGCCATCAGTGAGGAGGGACACAATGAGCAGTTCTTC. Translated, it gives CAISEEGHNEQFF.

CDR3 loop: CSARGVLGVNSPLHF. The DNA of the CDR3 is TGCAGTGCTAGAGGTGTCCTTGGCGTTAATTCACCCCTCCACTTT. This chain uses TRBV20-1 with TRBJ1-6, with D unresolved. Trimming took off 1 base at V and 6 bases at J, with 13 bases between the two ends. There are 15 residues in the CDR3. Germline V gene data show CDR1 as DFQATT and CDR2 as SNEGSKA (reference sequence).

As DNA, the CDR3 is TGTGCCAGCAGCTTAGATCTAAGGACAGGGGCTCACAATGAGCAGTTCTTC. Translated: CASSLDLRTGAHNEQFF. J is TRBJ2-1 and V is TRBV11-2; 9 bases map to TRBD1. The CDR3 contains 17 residues. CDR1 is SGHAT and CDR2 is FQNNGV in the germline V gene. The V gene end was trimmed by 0 bases and the J gene end by 5 bases; junction bases not matched to a gene: 8.

This clonotype was observed a few times. The rearrangement uses TRBV27 and TRBJ2-1; 7 positions match TRBD1. The CDR3 runs 13 residues. Germline V gene data show CDR1 as MNHEY and CDR2 as SMNVEV (reference sequence). V shed 7 bases, J shed 7 bases, and the junction held 7 bases outside the gene matches. In DNA, the CDR3 is TGTGCCAGCACCTCCCACAGGGGTAATGAGCAGTTCTTC. Protein product: CASTSHRGNEQFF.

The V call is TRBV12-3 or TRBV12-4, the J call TRBJ2-3, with D perhaps TRBD1 or TRBD2 (5 bases each). This CDR3 comprises 14 residues. With 6 bases removed from V and 1 base from J, the gap between germline ends came to 11 bases. This CDR3 is CASSSRDGTDTQYF. For the CDR3, the DNA is TGTGCCAGCAGCTCACGGGACGGCACAGATACGCAGTATTTT.

The V call is TRBV29-1, the J call TRBJ2-7; D gene uncertain. The assigned J gene may be wrong: the sequence end matches TRBJ2-5 better. The length of the CDR3 is 13 residues. The germline V gene has CDR1 SQVTM and CDR2 ANQGSEA. CDR3: CSVAESLGETQYF. Here the CDR3 DNA reads TGCAGCGTCGCGGAATCCCTCGGAGAGACCCAGTACTTC.

CDR3 amino acids: CASSPRQGSTDTQYF. DNA of the CDR3: TGTGCCAGCAGCCCCCGACAGGGAAGCACAGATACGCAGTATTTT. V usage is TRBV12-3 or TRBV12-4 and J usage is TRBJ2-3, with 7 nucleotides matching TRBD1. With 6 bases clipped from V and 0 bases from J, the junction kept 6 bases outside the gene matches. The CDR3 is 15 amino acids.

The gene calls are TRBV6-5 and TRBJ1-2; D might be TRBD1 (6 bases). Germline V gene lookup returns CDR1 MNHEY and CDR2 SVGAGI. The V and J ends lost 6 bases and 4 bases respectively, with 15 bases between them. The CDR3 covers 14 residues. CDR3 amino acids: CASSLDRTGYGYTF. CDR3 nucleotides: TGTGCCAGCAGCCTAGACAGGACTGGCTATGGCTACACCTTC.

Only a few counts were recorded for this clonotype. The chain joins TRBV20-1 to TRBJ2-5, with a possible D match to TRBD2 (7 bases). Looked up from germline, CDR1 is DFQATT and CDR2 is SNEGSKA (reference sequence). The CDR3 is made up of 14 amino acids. The germline V and J ends were trimmed by 5 bases and 6 bases, with 19 bases remaining between them. In nucleotides, the CDR3 is TGCAGTGCTGCGTCTCGGGGGGCGGGCAAGACCCAGTACTTC. This translates into CSAASRGAGKTQYF.

The sample holds a few counts of this clonotype. This chain joins TRBV6-5 and TRBJ1-1; tentatively, D is TRBD1 (5 bases). Germline loops: CDR1 MNHEY, CDR2 SVGAGI. The CDR3 consists of 15 residues. V lost 4 bases and J 5 bases, leaving 17 bases between the germline ends. The CDR3 loop is CASSWGSLEATEAFF. The CDR3 DNA follows: TGTGCCAGCAGTTGGGGCAGCCTCGAAGCAACTGAAGCTTTCTTT.

In its sample, this clonotype was seen a few times. This chain joins TRBV20-1 and TRBJ2-1, with TRBD2 identical over 9 bases. J gave up 1 base and V 2 bases, and 3 bases lay outside the gene matches. CDR3 length equals 15 residues. Germline V lookup: CDR1 DFQATT, CDR2 SNEGSKA (reference sequence). CDR3 residues: CSARLLAGSYNEQFF. CDR3 in DNA: TGCAGTGCTAGATTGCTAGCGGGGTCCTACAATGAGCAGTTCTTC.

The chain employs TRBV12-3 or TRBV12-4 and TRBJ2-7; 7 bases are shared with TRBD2. The CDR3 consists of 13 residues. The V gene end was trimmed by 3 bases and the J gene end by 10 bases; junction bases not matched to a gene: 9. CDR3 sequence reads: CASSLTSPAVQYF. In nucleotides, the CDR3 is TGTGCCAGCAGTTTGACTAGCCCGGCTGTTCAGTACTTC.

This clonotype appeared a few times. The chain is built from TRBV20-1 and TRBJ2-1, with D possibly matching TRBD2 (7 bases). Deletions cut 5 bases from V and 3 bases from J, with 20 bases between. CDR1 and CDR2 (germline): DFQATT, SNEGSKA (reference sequence). The CDR3 sequence is 16 residues long. The CDR3 spells CSAEGGKRGYYNEQFF. CDR3 nucleotide sequence: TGCAGTGCTGAGGGGGGGAAGCGGGGTTACTACAATGAGCAGTTCTTC.

This clonotype was detected a few times. The chain employs TRBV6-5 and TRBJ2-7; maybe TRBD2 (6 bases). Trimming removed 6 bases at V and 7 bases at J, with 16 bases between. CDR3 length equals 13 residues. The germline V gene has CDR1 MNHEY and CDR2 SVGAGI. In DNA, the CDR3 is TGTGCCAGCAGAAACGGGGGTTCCTGGGAGCAGTACTTC. It specifies CASRNGGSWEQYF.

The rearrangement uses TRBV20-1 and TRBJ2-7, with D possibly TRBD2 on 7 matching bases. The tail of the sequence fits TRBJ2-5 better, so the J call may be wrong. From germline, CDR1 is DFQATT and CDR2 SNEGSKA (reference sequence). CDR3 length equals 14 residues. The CDR3 region has the DNA TGCAGTGCTAGCGGGGGGCCCTTAGGGGAGACCCAGTACTTC. Encoded protein: CSASGGPLGETQYF.

This clonotype was seen a single time. The chain recombines TRBV2 with TRBJ2-2, with TRBD1 matching over 7 bases. The CDR3 runs 14 residues. The junction had 6 bases not matched to a gene; V was cut back by 11 bases and J by 0 bases. Germline V CDR1 and CDR2: SNHLY, FYNNEI. CDR3 bases: TGTGCCGGGTCAGGACAGGCGAACACCGGGGAGCTGTTTTTT. Its translation: CAGSGQANTGELFF.

The chain employs TRBV15 and TRBJ1-1, with 7 bases aligning to TRBD1. Germline CDR1 is LNHNV and CDR2 is YYDKDF (reference sequence). V shed 1 base and J 6 bases; nucleotides not matched to a gene: 8. This CDR3 is built from 15 residues. This chain's CDR3 is CATSRVVTGQAEAFF. CDR3 nucleotide sequence: TGTGCCACCAGCAGAGTGGTCACCGGACAGGCTGAAGCTTTCTTT.

Many counts were recorded for this clonotype. This rearrangement joins TRBV29-1 to TRBJ2-5, with 7 bases aligning to TRBD2. The CDR3 contains 15 residues. Per germline, CDR1 SQVTM and CDR2 ANQGSEA. The V gene end was trimmed by 3 bases and the J gene end by 3 bases; junction bases not matched to a gene: 10. CDR3: CSVDSLGDYEETQYF. The CDR3 nucleotides read TGCAGCGTTGATTCGCTCGGGGACTATGAAGAGACCCAGTACTTC.

This clonotype was recorded a few times. The chain is built from TRBV6-5 and TRBJ2-4, with D tentatively TRBD1 (6 bases). V lost 6 bases to trimming and J lost 2 bases, with 14 bases between them. The CDR3 contains 15 residues. The germline gives CDR1 MNHEY, CDR2 SVGAGI. CDR3 residues: CASSRGGRTKNIQYF. CDR3 DNA sequence: TGTGCCAGCAGCAGGGGTGGTAGAACCAAAAACATTCAGTACTTC.

This clonotype was recorded a few times. J is TRBJ1-2 and V is TRBV12-3 or TRBV12-4, with TRBD1 identical over 8 bases. The CDR3 sequence is 13 residues long. J was trimmed by 8 bases and V by 5 bases; bases with no gene match: 7. CDR3 residues: CASSTSGGRGYTF. In nucleotides, the CDR3 is TGTGCCAGCAGTACATCAGGGGGCAGGGGCTACACCTTC.

This clonotype was recorded at least ten times. The chain uses TRBV20-1 and TRBJ1-6; tentatively, D is TRBD1 (5 bases). CDR1 is DFQATT, CDR2 SNEGSKA, per germline (reference sequence). CDR3 length: 16 residues. V was pared by 5 bases and J by 0 bases, with 14 bases between. CDR3 residues: CSAAGEGPSYNSPLHF. The CDR3 coding sequence is TGCAGTGCTGCCGGCGAGGGGCCCTCCTATAATTCACCCCTCCACTTT.

The chain employs TRBV10-3 and TRBJ1-2; the match to TRBD1 covers 9 bases. From germline, CDR1 is ENHRY and CDR2 SYGVKD. The CDR3 length is 15 residues. V was pared by 6 bases and J by 3 bases, with 8 bases of the junction left unmatched. The CDR3 nucleotides are TGTGCCATCAGACTCGGGACAGGGTACGACTATGGCTACACCTTC. Its protein is CAIRLGTGYDYGYTF.